The rows below give T cell receptor beta chains drawn from one sample of a study of blood T cell repertoires in COVID-19. Produced via immunoSEQ multiplex PCR; TCRdb's table is partial and in-frame only. The sample lists 97,000 or so clones; 70% to 90% were seen once. The sequencing input was peripheral blood. The receptors here all came from a man between 60 and 75 years old with acute or convalescent COVID-19. CDR3s leave out the opening cysteine and the closing phenylalanine or tryptophan.

V	J	CDR3
TRBV2	TRBJ1-1	ASRTGEGTEAF
TRBV5-1	TRBJ2-5	ASSSQSRGGETQY
TRBV27	TRBJ2-5	ASSPRDRNQETQY
TRBV25-1	TRBJ1-2	ASRTGGAGYT
TRBV18	TRBJ2-3	ASSAGAISSTDTQY
TRBV5-1	TRBJ2-7	ASSLDYEQY
TRBV13	TRBJ1-2	ASSLGVGAGGDYGYT
TRBV10-3	TRBJ2-5	ATVRGLQETQY
TRBV14	TRBJ2-2	ASSQAKRLAGAQNTGELF
TRBV11-2	TRBJ2-2	ASSPKPGLNTGELF
TRBV3-1/TRBV3-2	TRBJ2-4	ASSQSGVIQY
TRBV4-1	TRBJ2-2	ASSLPSGAAGELF
TRBV7-2	TRBJ1-5	ASSLRGPYQPQH
TRBV5-1	TRBJ1-4	ASSSRVADEKLF
TRBV9	TRBJ2-2	ASSVEASDRELF
TRBV2	TRBJ1-5	ASSDQGAGQPQH
TRBV24-1	TRBJ2-1	ATSGREGLNEQF
TRBV7-2	TRBJ2-2	ASSPTGRWAGELF
TRBV7-2	TRBJ2-5	ASSFGGLGLAAQETQY
TRBV7-9	TRBJ2-7	ASSQQGDSYEQY
TRBV7-2	TRBJ2-3	ASGRQGTDTQY